Sequencing of this T cell receptor (beta chain) was carried out in a study of naive and memory T cell subsets. Broader study findings: Possibly reflecting memory cells re-expressing CD45RA, a few larger clonotypes occurred in naive repertoires, especially CD8. Naive and memory repertoire findings lacked a ground truth for validation.

This clonotype showed up just a few times. Antigen unknown. An equimolar mix of two oligonucleotides served as the beta constant-region primer for TRBC1 and TRBC2. Four rounds of PCR amplified the ligated cDNA using nested alpha and beta constant-region primers plus SP2. TCRdb analysed the UMI-ligation and nested PCR reads with MiXCR anew, one entry per CDR3 protein. The sample has approximately 150,000 distinct CDR3 sequences; more than 15% are singletons. The receptor was isolated from a human donor in good health. The specimen sequenced was naive CD8+ T cells from blood.

The CDR3 coding sequence is TGCAGTGCTAGAGATGACCAGGGGCTGAGTGGCTACACCTTC. It encodes CSARDDQGLSGYTF. This sequence joins TRBV20-1 and TRBJ1-2, with D possibly being TRBD1 (6 bases). The V gene lost 0 bases and the J gene lost 7 bases, with 15 bases spanning the gap. Germline CDR1 reads DFQATT; CDR2 reads SNEGSKA (reference sequence). This CDR3 region has 14 residues.